This entry lists 30 T cell receptor beta chains sequenced from one sample in a study of T-cell reconstitution after alpha-beta-depleted transplantation in children. Library preparation (for TCRbeta) was performed with unique molecular identifiers. TCRdb re-called the PCR reads through MiXCR, storing one row per CDR3 protein. The top ten clones hold just over 35% of a sample with 610,000 or so distinct CDR3 sequences, roughly 27% of them seen once. Specimen: PBMCs, collected before TCRalphabeta/CD19-depleted stem cell transplant. All receptors come from a boy younger than two with Wiskott-Aldrich syndrome, due to receive a stem cell transplant.

The chain is built from TRBV29-1 and TRBJ1-2, with 8 bases that match TRBD1. The CDR3 has 11 amino acids. CDR1 is SQVTM and CDR2 is ANQGSEA in the germline V gene. Losses at the gene ends were 7 bases for V and 5 bases for J; bases not matched to a gene: 3. The CDR3 nucleotides are TGCAGCGACAGACAGGGGTATGGCTACACCTTC. Translated, it gives CSDRQGYGYTF.

The chain combines TRBV5-6 with TRBJ2-3; maybe TRBD2 (6 bases). With 4 bases removed from V and 0 bases from J, the gap between germline ends came to 15 bases. The germline CDR1 and CDR2 sequences are SGHDT and YYEEEE. The CDR3 is 16 amino acids. The CDR3 loop reads CASSPGTRPSTDTQYF. The CDR3 coding sequence is TGTGCCAGCAGCCCCGGGACTCGACCGAGCACAGATACGCAGTATTTT.

The chain links TRBV20-1 to TRBJ2-3; TRBD2 agrees at 9 bases. Germline values: CDR1 DFQATT, CDR2 SNEGSKA (reference sequence). V was pared by 6 bases and J by 2 bases, with 9 bases of the junction left unmatched. This CDR3 contains 15 residues. The CDR3 region is CSADIAGAPTDTQYF. Written as DNA, the CDR3 is TGCAGTGCAGACATAGCGGGAGCCCCCACAGATACGCAGTATTTT.

The CDR3 loop reads CSVDDSLMNTEAFF. CDR3 DNA: TGCAGCGTTGACGACAGTTTGATGAACACTGAAGCTTTCTTT. The V call is TRBV29-1, the J call TRBJ1-1; TRBD1 is a possible D gene (5 bases). The germline CDR1 and CDR2 sequences are SQVTM and ANQGSEA. The CDR3 sequence is 14 residues long. Trimming pared 3 bases from V and 0 bases from J, leaving 11 bases between.

This clonotype was seen more than once but under ten times. This chain joins TRBV20-1 and TRBJ2-3; the D is unclear. The CDR3 is 14 residues long. Germline V gives CDR1 DFQATT, CDR2 SNEGSKA (reference sequence). The DNA of the CDR3 is TGCACCCCAAAAGGCCCGGTGAGCACAGATACGCAGTATTTT. Residues: CTPKGPVSTDTQYF.

The table lists this clonotype with a few counts. This rearrangement joins TRBV6-2 or TRBV6-3 to TRBJ1-1, with D possibly matching TRBD1 (6 bases). V lost 2 bases and J 5 bases, leaving 18 bases between the germline ends. The germline V gene has CDR1 MNHEY and CDR2 SVGEGT. The CDR3 has 16 residues. The CDR3 reads CASSYAQGGWGTEAFF. The DNA for the CDR3 is TGTGCCAGCAGTTACGCACAGGGAGGCTGGGGGACTGAAGCTTTCTTT.

This clonotype was detected a few times. The V and J genes are TRBV12-3 or TRBV12-4 and TRBJ1-2, with 8 bases identical to TRBD1. Trimming at V came to 5 bases and at J to 4 bases, leaving 9 bases not matched to a gene. This CDR3 has 15 amino acids. CDR3 coding DNA: TGTGCCAGCAGTCAAACAGGGGGGTCGGGCTATGGCTACACCTTC. This gives the protein CASSQTGGSGYGYTF.

For the CDR3, the DNA is TGCGCCAGCAGCTTTAACTACAGGGAGGGGAATGAGCAGTTCTTC. This encodes CASSFNYREGNEQFF. The chain employs TRBV5-1 and TRBJ2-1; D might be TRBD2 (7 bases). CDR1 and CDR2 from the germline V gene are SGHRS and YFSETQ. CDR3 length equals 15 residues. V lost 2 bases and J 7 bases, leaving 16 bases between the germline ends.

This clonotype was observed a handful of times. This chain's CDR3 is CASSLAGTSGVSTDTQYF. CDR3 sequence (DNA): TGCGCCAGCAGCTTGGCCGGGACTAGCGGGGTTAGCACAGATACGCAGTATTTT. The J gene is TRBJ2-3, the V gene TRBV5-1; 13 bases match TRBD2. This CDR3 is 18 amino acids long. Germline assignment: CDR1 SGHRS and CDR2 YFSETQ. J lost 0 bases, V lost 0 bases, and 4 bases had no gene match.

This clonotype was detected a few times. The chain uses TRBV7-9 and TRBJ2-1, with D tentatively TRBD2 (5 bases). V lost 4 bases and J lost 7, with 20 bases in between. Per the germline V gene, CDR1 is SEHNR and CDR2 is FQNEAQ (reference sequence). CDR3 length: 16 amino acids. Here the CDR3 DNA reads TGTGCCAGCAGCTCGGGGATCCTTTCTTTGGGTAATGAGCAGTTCTTC. This sequence encodes CASSSGILSLGNEQFF.

J is TRBJ1-3 and V is TRBV20-1, with unresolved D. CDR1 and CDR2 (germline): DFQATT, SNEGSKA (reference sequence). The CDR3 consists of 14 residues. V was pared by 1 base and J by 8 bases, with 15 bases between. This CDR3 is CSARGSPRRDTIYF. The CDR3 DNA reads TGCAGTGCTAGAGGAAGCCCCAGGAGGGACACCATATATTTT.

The rearrangement links TRBV27 to TRBJ1-5; D not certain. Germline-derived CDR1 and CDR2 are MNHEY and SMNVEV (reference sequence). The CDR3 covers 15 residues. The ends were cut back, 1 base at V and 1 base at J, with 8 bases in the middle. This CDR3 reads CASSLWSGSNQPQHF. CDR3 sequence (DNA): TGTGCCAGCAGTTTATGGTCGGGGAGCAATCAGCCCCAGCATTTT.

There are a few counts of this clonotype. The chain couples TRBV24-1 to TRBJ2-7; weak D call: TRBD1 (6 bases). Trimming stripped 6 bases from V and 1 base from J, with 12 bases between. The germline CDR1 and CDR2 sequences are KGHDR and SFDVKD. CDR3 size: 14 residues. The CDR3 sequence is CATSNTGSSYEQYF. The CDR3 nucleotides are TGTGCCACCAGTAATACAGGGTCTTCCTACGAGCAGTACTTC.

V and J are TRBV29-1 and TRBJ2-7, with TRBD2 matching over 10 bases. The CDR3 consists of 13 residues. The J segment lost 9 bases and the V segment lost 0 bases, leaving 5 bases of the junction unmatched. CDR1 is SQVTM, CDR2 ANQGSEA, per germline. CDR3 DNA sequence: TGCAGCGTTGAAGACCTAGCGGGAGAGGTGCAGTACTTC. Translation: CSVEDLAGEVQYF.

The V gene is TRBV6-1, the J gene TRBJ2-1; 13 bases are a match to TRBD2. This CDR3 spans 16 amino acids. Trimming removed 5 bases from V and 3 bases from J; junction bases left unmatched: 4. CDR1 MNHNS and CDR2 SASEGT come from the germline V gene. The CDR3: CASSRLAGGLYNEQFF. The CDR3 nucleotides are TGTGCCAGCAGTCGACTAGCGGGAGGACTCTACAATGAGCAGTTCTTC.

The genes are TRBV20-1 and TRBJ2-5, with D perhaps TRBD2 (5 bases). Germline-derived CDR1 and CDR2 are DFQATT and SNEGSKA (reference sequence). This CDR3 comprises 13 residues. V lost 5 bases to trimming and J lost 5 bases, with 15 bases between them. The CDR3 region has the DNA TGCAGTGCTCCCCCGGGCCGAGGGGAGACCCAGTACTTC. Translating gives CSAPPGRGETQYF.

The rearrangement joins TRBV7-2 to TRBJ2-1; D perhaps matches TRBD2 (5 bases). The germline CDR1 and CDR2 sequences are SGHTA and FQGNSA. Trimming took 1 base from V and 9 from J, leaving 16 bases between them. CDR3 length: 15 amino acids. The CDR3 protein is CASSLDGSSQGEQFF. For the CDR3, the DNA is TGTGCCAGCAGCTTAGATGGGAGCTCACAAGGTGAGCAGTTCTTC.

This clonotype was counted at least ten times. The CDR3: CASSKGAEQFF. CDR3 nucleotide sequence: TGTGCCAGCAGCAAAGGGGCTGAGCAGTTCTTC. The chain links TRBV5-4 to TRBJ2-1; D is possibly TRBD1 (5 bases). The V gene lost 4 bases and the J gene lost 9 bases, with 8 bases spanning the gap. The CDR3 has 11 residues. From germline, CDR1 is SGHNT and CDR2 YYREEE (reference sequence).

This clonotype occurred a few times. The chain joins TRBV12-3 or TRBV12-4 to TRBJ2-1; D might be TRBD1 or TRBD2, each matching 5 bases. Between the trimmed V and J ends, which lost 0 bases and 2 bases, there was a span of 11 bases. CDR3 size: 16 residues. The DNA for the CDR3 is TGTGCCAGCAGTTTAGCGCTAGGGACCGCCTACAATGAGCAGTTCTTC. Translating it yields CASSLALGTAYNEQFF.

The chain is built from TRBV25-1 and TRBJ2-1; D is possibly TRBD1 or TRBD2 (5 bases each). This CDR3 region has 15 residues. Trimming left V 3 bases short and J 5 bases short, with 14 bases between. Per germline, CDR1 MGHDK and CDR2 SYGVNS. CDR3 amino acids: CASSDSGTINNEQFF. In DNA, the CDR3 is TGTGCCAGCAGTGACTCCGGGACCATCAACAATGAGCAGTTCTTC.

There are a few counts of this clonotype. The CDR3: CSANRGTYNEQFF. The DNA of the CDR3 is TGCAGTGCAAACAGGGGCACCTACAATGAGCAGTTCTTC. V gene TRBV20-1 combines with J gene TRBJ2-1; 7 bases match TRBD1. The germline gives CDR1 DFQATT, CDR2 SNEGSKA (reference sequence). V shed 6 bases, J shed 2 bases, and the junction held 4 bases outside the gene matches. The CDR3 extends over 13 amino acids.

The rearrangement uses TRBV6-2 or TRBV6-3 and TRBJ2-1, with D uncertain. The V gene lost 3 bases and the J gene lost 4 bases, with 13 bases spanning the gap. The CDR3 totals 15 residues. The V gene's germline CDR1 is MNHEY and CDR2 SVGEGT. The DNA for the CDR3 is TGTGCCAGCAGTTATGGGCTAGACAAATACAATGAGCAGTTCTTC. This encodes CASSYGLDKYNEQFF.

In this sample, this clonotype turned up a few times. The chain joins TRBV5-1 to TRBJ2-2; weak D call: TRBD2 (6 bases). Trimming left V 1 base short and J 3 bases short, with 7 bases between. The length of the CDR3 is 14 residues. The germline V gene has CDR1 SGHRS and CDR2 YFSETQ. The CDR3, as DNA: TGCGCCAGCAGCTTGCGGAGGGACACCGGGGAGCTGTTTTTT. Its protein is CASSLRRDTGELFF.

In this sample, this clonotype turned up a few times. The chain uses TRBV15 and TRBJ1-2; 7 bases agree with TRBD1. V was pared by 0 bases and J by 8 bases, with 9 bases of the junction left unmatched. The CDR3 loop spans 15 amino acids. CDR1 and CDR2 from the germline V gene are LNHNV and YYDKDF (reference sequence). For the CDR3, the DNA is TGTGCCACCAGCAGAGATTTCCGAGGGGGCAGGGGCTACACCTTC. This codes for CATSRDFRGGRGYTF. The full variable domain, with the rest looked up from reference TRBV15 and TRBJ1-2, is DAMVIQNPRYQVTQFGKPVTLSCSQTLNHNVMYWYQQKSSQAPKLLFHYYDKDFNNEADTPDNFQSRRPNTSFCFLDIRSPGLGDTAMYLCATSRDFRGGRGYTFGSGTRLTVV.

This clonotype was counted between two and nine times. J is TRBJ2-2 and V is TRBV5-6, with unresolved D. This CDR3 has 16 residues. Trimming took 0 bases from V and 0 from J, leaving 9 bases between them. Germline V gene sequence: CDR1 SGHDT, CDR2 YYEEEE. CDR3 nucleotide sequence: TGTGCCAGCAGCTTGGGCCCCTCCCCGAACACCGGGGAGCTGTTTTTT. It codes for CASSLGPSPNTGELFF. The full variable domain, rest sourced from reference TRBV5-6 and TRBJ2-2, is DAGVTQSPTHLIKTRGQQVTLRCSPKSGHDTVSWYQQALGQGPQFIFQYYEEEERQRGNFPDRFSGHQFPNYSSELNVNALLLGDSALYLCASSLGPSPNTGELFFGEGSRLTVL.

This chain joins TRBV5-1 and TRBJ2-7; D perhaps matches TRBD1 (6 bases). The germline V gene encodes CDR1 SGHRS and CDR2 YFSETQ. The length of the CDR3 is 15 residues. Deletions cut 0 bases from V and 5 bases from J, with 15 bases between. CDR3: CASSLGAGAGDEQYF. The CDR3 DNA reads TGCGCCAGCAGCTTGGGGGCAGGGGCTGGAGACGAGCAGTACTTC.

This clonotype appeared a few times. The chain joins TRBV11-2 to TRBJ1-6; D gene unclear. The CDR3 sequence is 17 residues long. With 1 base removed from V and 5 bases from J, the gap between germline ends came to 15 bases. Germline CDR1 reads SGHAT; CDR2 reads FQNNGV. CDR3 sequence: CASSLGRTGANNSPLHF. CDR3 nucleotides: TGTGCCAGCAGCTTAGGGCGGACGGGAGCCAATAATTCACCCCTCCACTTT.

The rearrangement links TRBV5-1 to TRBJ2-2; possibly TRBD2 for D (5 bases). In germline, CDR1 is SGHRS, CDR2 YFSETQ. Trimming removed 5 bases from V and 0 bases from J, with 11 bases in between. The CDR3 runs 15 residues. The CDR3 is CASSHGVANTGELFF. CDR3 sequence (DNA): TGCGCCAGCAGTCACGGGGTGGCGAACACCGGGGAGCTGTTTTTT.

CDR3 DNA sequence: TGCGCCAGCAGCAAAGGGACTAGCTTGGACACAGATACGCAGTATTTT. This translates into CASSKGTSLDTDTQYF. This sequence joins TRBV5-1 and TRBJ2-3; 9 bases are shared with TRBD2. V shed 4 bases and J 2 bases; nucleotides not matched to a gene: 8. CDR1 and CDR2 (germline): SGHRS, YFSETQ. This CDR3 is 16 amino acids long.

The genes are TRBV5-1 and TRBJ2-5; the D gene is possibly TRBD1 (5 bases). Trimming took 0 bases from V and 2 from J, leaving 11 bases between them. Germline CDR1 is SGHRS and CDR2 is YFSETQ. The CDR3 runs 15 residues. The CDR3 DNA reads TGCGCCAGCAGCTTGGAGGGGTATAGGCAAGAGACCCAGTACTTC. Translated, it gives CASSLEGYRQETQYF.